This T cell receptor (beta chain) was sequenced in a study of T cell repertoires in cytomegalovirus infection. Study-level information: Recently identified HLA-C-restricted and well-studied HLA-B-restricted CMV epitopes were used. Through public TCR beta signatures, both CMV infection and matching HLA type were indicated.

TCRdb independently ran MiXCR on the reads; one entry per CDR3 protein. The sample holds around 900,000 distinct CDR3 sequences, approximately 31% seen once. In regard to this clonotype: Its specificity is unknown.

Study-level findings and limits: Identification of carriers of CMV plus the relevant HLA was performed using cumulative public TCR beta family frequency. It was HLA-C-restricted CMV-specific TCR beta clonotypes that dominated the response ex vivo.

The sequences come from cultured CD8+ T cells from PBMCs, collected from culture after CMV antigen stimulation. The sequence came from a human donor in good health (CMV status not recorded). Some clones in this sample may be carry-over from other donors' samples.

In DNA form, the CDR3 reads TGTGCCAGCAGCCCTAGCGATACCCAAGAGACCCAGTACTTC. It codes for CASSPSDTQETQYF. The genes are TRBV7-3 and TRBJ2-5, with D possibly being TRBD2 (6 bases). With 5 bases removed from V and 1 base from J, the gap between germline ends came to 11 bases. This CDR3 comprises 14 residues. The germline V gene encodes CDR1 SGHTA and CDR2 FQGTGA.